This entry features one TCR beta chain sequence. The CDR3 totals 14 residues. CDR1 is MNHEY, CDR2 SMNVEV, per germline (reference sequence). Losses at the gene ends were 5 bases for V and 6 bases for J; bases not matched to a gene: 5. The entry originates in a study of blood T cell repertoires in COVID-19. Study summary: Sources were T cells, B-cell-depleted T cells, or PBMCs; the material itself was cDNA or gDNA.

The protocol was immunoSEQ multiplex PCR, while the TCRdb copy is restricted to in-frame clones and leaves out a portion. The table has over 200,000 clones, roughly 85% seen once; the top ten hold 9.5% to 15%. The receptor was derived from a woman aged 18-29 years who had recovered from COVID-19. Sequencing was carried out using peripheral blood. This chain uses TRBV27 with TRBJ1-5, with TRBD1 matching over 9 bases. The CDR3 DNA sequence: TGTGCCAGCAGTGGAGGACAGGGGTTTCAGCCCCAGCATTTT. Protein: CASSGGQGFQPQHF.